The 17 T cell receptor beta chains given below trace back to one sample, sequenced in a study of OX40 agonist ivuxolimab in advanced cancers. Libraries were prepared through the immunoSEQ multiplex PCR assay. The clones in this table, taken by TCRdb from immuneACCESS, are in-frame only. Not every clone is retained; where verified, under half of the shortfall comes from an unresolved V gene, and the cause of the rest is unknown. In this sample the table shows 50,000 to 65,000 clones, around 90% of which occur a single time. Together, the top ten hold more than 20% of the sample. This material consisted of CD4+ or CD8+ T cells sorted from blood, taken in a trial of the OX40 agonist ivuxolimab. These receptors all stem from an adult with an advanced solid tumor such as melanoma, head and neck, liver or kidney cancer.

The chain has TRBV7-2 and TRBJ2-2; no reliable D call. V dropped 5 bases and J dropped 6 bases, with 13 bases sitting between them. The length of the CDR3 is 14 residues. In germline, CDR1 is SGHTA, CDR2 FQGNSA. The CDR3: CASSLNIGAGELFF. The CDR3 nucleotides read TGTGCCAGCAGCCTAAATATTGGAGCCGGGGAGCTGTTTTTT.

V is TRBV27 and J is TRBJ2-7; 10 bases fit TRBD2. Germline assignment: CDR1 MNHEY and CDR2 SMNVEV (reference sequence). This CDR3 has 14 amino acids. CDR3 DNA: TGTGCAACCCAGGGGGCTAGCGGGAGTCGAGAGCAGTACTTC. It is translated as CATQGASGSREQYF.

The chain uses TRBV6-1 and TRBJ1-1; D is ambiguous. The CDR3 totals 11 residues. CDR1 and CDR2 from the germline V gene are MNHNS and SASEGT. Trimming shortened V by 5 bases and J by 8 bases, and 9 bases separated the two germline ends. The CDR3 reads CASSPSVEAFF. In DNA form, the CDR3 reads TGTGCCAGCAGTCCGTCCGTAGAAGCTTTCTTT.

The chain couples TRBV14 to TRBJ2-1; D gene uncertain. The CDR3 length is 17 residues. V lost 0 bases, J lost 3 bases, and 15 bases lay in between. Germline assignment: CDR1 SGHDN and CDR2 FVKESK. The CDR3 nucleotides are TGTGCCAGCAGCCAAGATTTGGGCCCCCTCCTCTACAATGAGCAGTTCTTC. Protein product: CASSQDLGPLLYNEQFF.

The chain employs TRBV28 and TRBJ2-1; no clear D. Germline CDR1 MDHEN, CDR2 SYDVKM. V lost 6 bases to trimming and J lost 8 bases, with 11 bases between them. The CDR3 sequence is 12 residues long. CDR3 in DNA: TGTGCCAGCAGGGACCCTCAGGATGAGCAGTTCTTC. Its protein product is CASRDPQDEQFF. Full variable domain (remainder filled in from reference TRBV28 and TRBJ2-1): DVKVTQSSRYLVKRTGEKVFLECVQDMDHENMFWYRQDPGLGLRLIYFSYDVKMKEKGDIPEGYSVSREKKERFSLILESASTNQTSMYLCASRDPQDEQFFGPGTRLTVL.

This chain connects TRBV9 to TRBJ2-3; no firm D call. The CDR3 length is 14 residues. Trimming removed 0 bases at V and 2 bases at J, with 7 bases between. The V gene's germline CDR1 is SGDLS and CDR2 YYNGEE. The CDR3 nucleotides read TGTGCCAGCAGCGTAGAAAAGTACACAGATACGCAGTATTTT. Encoded protein: CASSVEKYTDTQYF.

The chain couples TRBV9 to TRBJ2-7; the D gene is possibly TRBD2 (6 bases). This CDR3 comprises 17 residues. Per germline, CDR1 SGDLS and CDR2 YYNGEE. The V end was cut by 0 bases, the J end by 3 bases, with 19 bases between. CDR3: CASSVGGGDGTLYEQYF. CDR3 DNA sequence: TGTGCCAGCAGCGTAGGAGGAGGGGACGGAACCCTCTACGAGCAGTACTTC.

This clone was picked up one time. This sequence joins TRBV28 and TRBJ2-1; no clear D gene. CDR3 length: 15 amino acids. The ends were cut back, 3 bases at V and 0 bases at J, with 9 bases in the middle. Per germline, CDR1 MDHEN and CDR2 SYDVKM. CDR3 DNA: TGTGCCAGCAGTTTCCGGCCCAACTCCTACAATGAGCAGTTCTTC. Translating gives CASSFRPNSYNEQFF.

The CDR3 region has the DNA TGTGCCAGCAGCTCAAAGGACAGGTTCTATGAGCAGTTCTTC. It is translated as CASSSKDRFYEQFF. V gene TRBV5-5 combines with J gene TRBJ2-1, with 7 bases matching TRBD1. Germline V gene data show CDR1 as SGHKS and CDR2 as YYEKEE (reference sequence). The V segment lost 3 bases and the J segment 8 bases; nucleotides outside the gene matches: 8. CDR3 size: 14 residues.

Regarding this clone: Additional DNA sequences in this sample encode the identical CDR3. The rearrangement joins TRBV27 to TRBJ2-1, with D unresolved. This CDR3 comprises 12 residues. CDR1 and CDR2 from the germline V gene are MNHEY and SMNVEV (reference sequence). V shed 2 bases and J shed 6 bases, with 5 bases lying between them. The DNA for the CDR3 is TGTGCCAGCAGTTTAGGTGGCAATGAGCAGTTCTTC. Translating it yields CASSLGGNEQFF.

In DNA, the CDR3 is TGTGCCAGTAGTATCCCTCGGACAATGACGGGATATAGCAATCAGCCCCAGCATTTT. As protein: CASSIPRTMTGYSNQPQHF. The chain links TRBV19 to TRBJ1-5; tentatively, D is TRBD1 (5 bases). Germline V gene lookup returns CDR1 LNHDA and CDR2 SQIVND (reference sequence). V lost 3 bases to trimming and J lost 0 bases, with 21 bases between them. The CDR3 is 19 amino acids.

The chain uses TRBV29-1 and TRBJ1-1, with D maybe TRBD1 (5 bases). The V end lost 5 bases, the J end lost 1 base, and 5 bases lay between the germline ends. The CDR3 is 11 residues long. Germline V CDR1 and CDR2: SQVTM, ANQGSEA. CDR3 sequence (DNA): TGCAGCGTTACAGGGAACACTGAAGCTTTCTTT. Protein: CSVTGNTEAFF.

The CDR3 nucleotides read TGCACCAGCAGCCACCTTTCATACTTC. Amino acids: CTSSHLSYF. The chain links TRBV1 to TRBJ2-4. TRBV1 is annotated as a pseudogene. The CDR3 extends over 9 amino acids.

The rearrangement joins TRBV27 to TRBJ2-7; a weak D match, TRBD2 (6 bases). The CDR3 sequence is 11 residues long. The germline V and J ends were trimmed by 3 bases and 6 bases, with 6 bases remaining between them. Germline values: CDR1 MNHEY, CDR2 SMNVEV (reference sequence). In DNA form, the CDR3 reads TGTGCCAGCAGTTTCGGGAGCGAGCAGTACTTC. It codes for CASSFGSEQYF.

The chain joins TRBV27 to TRBJ2-1; tentative D call: TRBD2 (7 bases). The CDR3 has 14 residues. Germline V lookup: CDR1 MNHEY, CDR2 SMNVEV (reference sequence). V lost 2 bases to trimming and J lost 7 bases, with 12 bases between them. The DNA for the CDR3 is TGTGCCAGCAGTTTAGGGGGGAGGGGGAATGAGCAGTTCTTC. This translates into CASSLGGRGNEQFF.

The gene calls are TRBV10-3 and TRBJ2-7; D ambiguous. CDR3 length: 13 residues. With 0 bases removed from V and 4 bases from J, the gap between germline ends came to 7 bases. Germline CDR1 reads ENHRY; CDR2 reads SYGVKD. Here the CDR3 DNA reads TGTGCCATCAGTGAGTCACCAGATTACGAGCAGTACTTC. This translates into CAISESPDYEQYF.

The chain joins TRBV7-2 to TRBJ2-4; D might be TRBD1 or TRBD2, each matching 7 bases. The CDR3 consists of 17 residues. Per germline, CDR1 SGHTA and CDR2 FQGNSA. Trimming stripped 3 bases from V and 6 bases from J, with 21 bases between. The CDR3 here is CASSFPWEGAGGNIQYF. The DNA for the CDR3 is TGTGCCAGCAGCTTCCCATGGGAGGGGGCAGGGGGAAACATTCAGTACTTC.